These T cell receptor beta chains were read from a single sample in a study of blood T cell repertoires in COVID-19. Data came from immunoSEQ multiplex PCR; TCRdb stores just in-frame clones and leaves some out. Among a few hundred thousand clones, approximately 78% were seen once, and the ten largest hold 8% to 10%. Source material: peripheral blood. The origin of the receptors is an elderly woman with COVID-19, enrolled during active disease. Both conserved end residues are part of each CDR3. The size of a clone is reported for some rows only, either as once, few or many, or as a class for expanded clones.

>once|TRBV7-2|16|TRBJ2-1
CASSLGGRGAGNEQFF
>-|TRBV6-2/TRBV6-3|16|TRBJ1-3
CASSYHGSSSGNTIYF
>-|TRBV11-3|14|TRBJ2-1
CASSLEGGYNEQFF
>-|TRBV5-4|13|TRBJ2-7
CASSRGQPYEQYF
>few|TRBV28|12|TRBJ1-6
CATGQANSPLHF
>-|TRBV12-5|15|TRBJ2-3
CASGGGQGAADTQYF
>-|TRBV28|14|TRBJ2-7
CASTPGGRSYEQYF
>-|TRBV30|12|TRBJ2-5
CAYGDFQETQYF
>-|TRBV6-4|14|TRBJ2-3
CASSEALLTDTQYF
>-|TRBV3-1/TRBV3-2|14|TRBJ1-6
CASSQPGGDSPLHF
>-|TRBV7-9|16|TRBJ1-2
CASSFLGQGALGGYTF
>-|TRBV7-2|15|TRBJ1-1
CASSSVPTGGTEAFF
>-|TRBV30|13|TRBJ1-2
CAFRTGGGYGYTF
>-|TRBV4-1|17|TRBJ1-6
CASSQAPRSDYNSPLHF
>-|TRBV19|15|TRBJ1-4
CASSMAPKGAEKLFF
>-|TRBV7-9|14|TRBJ1-4
CASSLTGGNEKLFF
>-|TRBV6-5|11|TRBJ1-2
CASNGNGGYTF
>-|TRBV10-2|12|TRBJ1-1
CASKPGGTEAFF
>-|TRBV30|17|TRBJ2-3
CAWTGTRKDLSTDTQYF
>-|TRBV2|14|TRBJ2-7
CASRGLAGGYEQYF
>-|TRBV19|15|TRBJ1-5
CASTNTDRANQPQHF
>-|TRBV19|13|TRBJ1-6
CASRYSLRSPLHF
>-|TRBV18|13|TRBJ2-7
CASSLGDIYEQYF
>-|TRBV5-6|16|TRBJ1-2
CASSLGPREANYGYTF
>-|TRBV7-9|13|TRBJ1-1
CASSPRQNTEAFF
>-|TRBV5-1|11|TRBJ2-7
CASRSGEEQYF
>-|TRBV9|14|TRBJ1-1
CASSTRDRHTEAFF
>-|TRBV7-2|15|TRBJ2-7
CASSPASGRASEQYF
>-|TRBV28|16|TRBJ1-5
CASSLPTQGRYQPQHF
>-|TRBV30|13|TRBJ1-4
CAWSGQGLKKLFF
>-|TRBV27|14|TRBJ1-2
CASRRQGIASGYTF
>-|TRBV20-1|14|TRBJ2-5
CSAGAWAVRETQYF
>-|TRBV19|17|TRBJ2-1
CASSIAGLAGAYNEQFF
>few|TRBV6-5|16|TRBJ1-5
CASSYSATGVNQPQHF
>-|TRBV27|12|TRBJ1-2
CASSQGGYGYTF
>-|TRBV28|14|TRBJ2-2
CASRSGQNTGELFF
>-|TRBV3-1/TRBV3-2|17|TRBJ2-2
CASSQKAGGPNTGELFF
>few|TRBV7-6|12|TRBJ2-3
CASSSIWDTQYF
>-|TRBV29-1|15|TRBJ2-5
CSVNSGSFIGETQYF
>-|TRBV28|18|TRBJ1-3
CASSLNPGGTVSGNTIYF
>-|TRBV3-1/TRBV3-2|15|TRBJ2-3
CASSPEGHRTDTQYF
>-|TRBV30|14|TRBJ1-2
CAWSGTNRGYGYTF
>-|TRBV19|14|TRBJ2-3
CASRTSGGTDTQYF
>-|TRBV6-5|13|TRBJ1-2
CASRQGGRYGYTF
>-|TRBV11-3|11|TRBJ2-3
CASSSRGLEYF
>-|TRBV4-1|14|TRBJ2-3
CASSPIHGTDTQYF
>-|TRBV30|12|TRBJ1-1
CAGQTGWTEAFF